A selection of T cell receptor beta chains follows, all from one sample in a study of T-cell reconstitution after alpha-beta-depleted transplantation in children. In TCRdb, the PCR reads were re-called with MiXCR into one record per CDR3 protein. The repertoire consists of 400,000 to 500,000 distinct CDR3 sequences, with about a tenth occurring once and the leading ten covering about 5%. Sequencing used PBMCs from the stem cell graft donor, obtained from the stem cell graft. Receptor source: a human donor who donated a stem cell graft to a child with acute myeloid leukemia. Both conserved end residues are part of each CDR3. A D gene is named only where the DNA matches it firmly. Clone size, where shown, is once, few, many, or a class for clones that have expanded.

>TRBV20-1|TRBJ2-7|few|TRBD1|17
CSARGDGWDSRRYEQYF
TGCAGTGCTAGAGGGGATGGTTGGGACAGCCGCCGGTACGAGCAGTACTTC
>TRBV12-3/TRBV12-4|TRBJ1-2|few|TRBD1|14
CASSQDRGKGGYTF
TGTGCCAGCAGTCAGGACAGGGGAAAAGGTGGCTACACCTTC
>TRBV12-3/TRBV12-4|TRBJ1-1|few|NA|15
CASSFVPKKNTEAFF
TGTGCCAGCAGTTTCGTTCCGAAGAAGAACACTGAAGCTTTCTTT
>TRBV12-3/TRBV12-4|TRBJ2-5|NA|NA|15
CASSLVGGFQETQYF
TGTGCCAGCAGTTTAGTTGGGGGCTTCCAAGAGACCCAGTACTTC
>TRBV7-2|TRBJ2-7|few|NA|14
CASSLVRQTYEQYF
TGTGCCAGCAGCTTAGTTAGACAGACCTACGAGCAGTACTTC
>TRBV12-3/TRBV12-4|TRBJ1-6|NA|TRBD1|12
CASSPTGYPLHF
TGTGCCAGCAGCCCGACAGGGTACCCCCTCCACTTT
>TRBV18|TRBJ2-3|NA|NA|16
CASSPNRVAGTDTQYF
TGTGCCAGCTCCCCAAACAGGGTCGCGGGGACAGATACGCAGTATTTT
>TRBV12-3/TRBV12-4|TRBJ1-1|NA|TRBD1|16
CASRPGQGSFYTEAFF
TGTGCCAGCAGGCCGGGACAGGGTTCGTTTTACACTGAAGCTTTCTTT
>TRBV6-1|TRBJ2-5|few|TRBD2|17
CASSRRPSGFVQETQYF
TGTGCCAGCTCCCGGCGACCTAGCGGGTTTGTGCAAGAGACCCAGTACTTC
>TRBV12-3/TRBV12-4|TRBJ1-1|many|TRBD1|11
CASRQGTEAFF
TGTGCCAGCAGACAGGGGACTGAAGCTTTCTTT